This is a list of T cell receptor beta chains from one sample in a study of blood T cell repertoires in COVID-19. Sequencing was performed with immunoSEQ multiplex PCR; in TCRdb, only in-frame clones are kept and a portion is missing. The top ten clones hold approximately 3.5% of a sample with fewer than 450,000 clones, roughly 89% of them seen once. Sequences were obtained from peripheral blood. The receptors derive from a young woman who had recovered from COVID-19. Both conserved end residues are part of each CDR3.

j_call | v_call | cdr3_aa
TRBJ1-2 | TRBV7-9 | CASSLDRVGYTF
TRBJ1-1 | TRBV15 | CATSRSRTQRSEAFF
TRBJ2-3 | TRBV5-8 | CASSFAGVRGFDTQYF
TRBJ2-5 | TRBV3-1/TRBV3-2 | CASSRLPGGQETQYF
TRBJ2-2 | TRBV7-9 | CASTPSDSRRGELFF
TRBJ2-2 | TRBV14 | CASRAALFEGGNTGELFF
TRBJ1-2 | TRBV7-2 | CASSHRTGEFGYTF
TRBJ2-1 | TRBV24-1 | CATSDLRTSGDYNEQFF
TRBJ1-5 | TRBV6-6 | CASSYSIRVPQPQHF
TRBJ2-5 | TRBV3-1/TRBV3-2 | CASSHDGSGVQETQYF
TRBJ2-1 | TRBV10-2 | CASTQIDPVYNEQFF
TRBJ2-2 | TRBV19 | CASSPLRGATGELFF
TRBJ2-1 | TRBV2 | CASSAEREGPYYNEQFF
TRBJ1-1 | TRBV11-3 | CASSPVRTEAFF